Listed here are 7 T cell receptor beta chains from one sample, sequenced in a study of early T cells in non-severe SARS-CoV-2 infection. Using its own MiXCR run on the 5' RACE reads, TCRdb lists one record per CDR3 protein. The table records around 40,000 distinct CDR3 sequences, under 7% of them present only once. Sequencing was performed on whole blood. Receptor source: an adult who was a healthcare worker with PCR-confirmed SARS-CoV-2 infection or an uninfected control (not recorded which).

This clonotype appeared many times. J is TRBJ2-1 and V is TRBV11-2, with TRBD2 as a possible D gene (5 bases). V gave up 1 base and J gave up 5 bases, with 9 bases separating them. CDR1 is SGHAT and CDR2 is FQNNGV in the germline V gene. The CDR3 is 14 amino acids. In nucleotides, the CDR3 is TGTGCCAGCAGCTTAGTGAAGGAGGACAATGAGCAGTTCTTC. This encodes CASSLVKEDNEQFF.

This clonotype was detected ten times or more. CDR3 loop: CSARGLRGDYYNSPLHF. CDR3 DNA: TGCAGTGCTAGAGGACTCAGGGGGGACTATTATAATTCACCCCTCCACTTT. The chain links TRBV20-1 to TRBJ1-6; 7 bases line up with TRBD1. The CDR3 is 17 amino acids. V was clipped by 1 base and J by 4 bases; unmatched bases: 10. Germline V lookup: CDR1 DFQATT, CDR2 SNEGSKA (reference sequence).

This clonotype occurred a few times. The chain is built from TRBV4-3 and TRBJ2-7; D not resolved. V lost 0 bases and J lost 0, with 9 bases in between. Germline V gene sequence: CDR1 LGHNA, CDR2 YSLEER. CDR3 length: 15 amino acids. The CDR3 reads CASSQDRDVSYEQYF. The CDR3 nucleotides read TGCGCCAGCAGCCAAGATCGAGACGTCTCCTACGAGCAGTACTTC.

This clonotype has ten or more counts. The chain couples TRBV7-9 to TRBJ1-2, with a tentative D call TRBD1 (5 bases). With 3 bases removed from V and 5 bases from J, the gap between germline ends came to 13 bases. Germline V CDR1 and CDR2: SEHNR, FQNEAQ (reference sequence). The CDR3 loop spans 14 amino acids. DNA of the CDR3: TGTGCCAGCAGCTTGGGGCGACGGACGTATGGCTACACCTTC. It is translated as CASSLGRRTYGYTF.

The chain links TRBV10-2 to TRBJ2-1; possible D gene TRBD2, 6 bases. The germline V gene has CDR1 WSHSY and CDR2 SAAADI. The V end was cut by 5 bases, the J end by 5 bases, with 16 bases between. There are 15 residues in the CDR3. The CDR3 region is CASSFGLASDNEQFF. DNA of the CDR3: TGCGCCAGCAGTTTCGGGCTAGCGAGTGACAATGAGCAGTTCTTC.

The genes are TRBV9 and TRBJ2-2; D is undetermined. Trimming took off 3 bases at V and 3 bases at J, with 15 bases between the two ends. The CDR3 has 16 amino acids. Germline assignment: CDR1 SGDLS and CDR2 YYNGEE. The CDR3 bases are TGTGCCAGCAGCGCCCCGCCAACCCCCCACACCGGGGAGCTGTTTTTT. Protein: CASSAPPTPHTGELFF. Full variable domain (rest looked up from reference TRBV9 and TRBJ2-2): DSGVTQTPKHLITATGQRVTLRCSPRSGDLSVYWYQQSLDQGLQFLIQYYNGEERAKGNILERFSAQQFPDLHSELNLSSLELGDSALYFCASSAPPTPHTGELFFGEGSRLTVL.

At least ten counts were recorded for this clonotype. The chain is built from TRBV7-9 and TRBJ1-1; 9 bases agree with TRBD1. CDR3 size: 16 residues. Unmatched junction bases numbered 4, after V lost 1 base and J lost 1 base. Germline values: CDR1 SEHNR, CDR2 FQNEAQ (reference sequence). The CDR3 sequence is CASSLGAGQGNTEAFF. The CDR3 DNA is TGTGCCAGCAGCTTAGGGGCGGGACAGGGGAACACTGAAGCTTTCTTT.